A single sample is the source of the 27 T cell receptor beta chains below, sequenced in a study of T cell responses to AZD1222 COVID-19 vaccine. TCRdb's table, derived via immunoSEQ multiplex PCR, lists solely in-frame clones and lacks some. Of 140,000 to 150,000 clones detected, 82% appear once; the ten largest clones hold around 4.3%. Sequenced material: peripheral blood, taken on day 0 of MenACWY control vaccination. These receptors were taken from an adult in good health.

The genes are TRBV20-1 and TRBJ1-1; no clear D. Between the trimmed V and J ends, which lost 4 bases and 11 bases, there was a span of 11 bases. CDR1 and CDR2 (germline): DFQATT, SNEGSKA (reference sequence). This CDR3 is 10 amino acids long. The CDR3, as DNA: TGCAGTGCTAACGCGGTGGGGGCTTTCTTT. This gives the protein CSANAVGAFF.

This chain connects TRBV4-1 to TRBJ2-3; 9 bases are a match to TRBD1. Germline lookup yields CDR1 MGHRA and CDR2 YSYEKL. CDR3 length: 14 residues. Trimming at V came to 4 bases and at J to 3 bases, leaving 2 bases not matched to a gene. CDR3 region: CASSRDRATDTQYF. In nucleotides, the CDR3 is TGCGCCAGCAGCCGGGACAGGGCTACAGATACGCAGTATTTT.

In its sample, this clone was seen a few times. This rearrangement joins TRBV5-1 to TRBJ1-6; D possibly corresponds to TRBD1 (5 bases). V dropped 0 bases and J dropped 9 bases, with 16 bases sitting between them. The CDR3 sequence is 16 residues long. CDR1 is SGHRS and CDR2 is YFSETQ in the germline V gene. The CDR3 loop reads CASSLVGREGFSPLHF. In nucleotides, the CDR3 is TGCGCCAGCAGCTTGGTCGGCAGGGAGGGATTTTCACCCCTCCACTTT.

The rearrangement links TRBV19 to TRBJ1-1; 10 bases line up with TRBD1. The CDR3 is made up of 13 amino acids. V shed 8 bases and J 3 bases; nucleotides not matched to a gene: 3. In germline, CDR1 is LNHDA, CDR2 SQIVND (reference sequence). The CDR3 DNA follows: TGTGCCAGTGGAGGACAGGGGGACACTGAAGCTTTCTTT. This codes for CASGGQGDTEAFF.

The CDR3 region is CASSPRTPKNTEAFF. CDR3 bases: TGCGCCAGCAGCCCACGGACTCCAAAGAACACTGAAGCTTTCTTT. V is TRBV5-1 and J is TRBJ1-1; D gene unclear. Germline V CDR1 and CDR2: SGHRS, YFSETQ. V lost 4 bases and J 1 base, leaving 14 bases between the germline ends. The CDR3 runs to 15 residues.

This chain links TRBV2 with TRBJ1-2; D is perhaps TRBD1 (6 bases). The CDR3 loop spans 13 amino acids. Trimming took 6 bases from V and 8 from J, leaving 16 bases between them. The V gene's germline CDR1 is SNHLY and CDR2 FYNNEI. The chain's CDR3 is CASRAWGLGGYTF. The DNA of the CDR3 is TGTGCCAGCAGAGCCTGGGGGCTGGGGGGCTACACCTTC. Full variable domain (remainder filled in from reference TRBV2 and TRBJ1-2): EPEVTQTPSHQVTQMGQEVILRCVPISNHLYFYWYRQILGQKVEFLVSFYNNEISEKSEIFDDQFSVERPDGSNFTLKIRSTKLEDSAMYFCASRAWGLGGYTFGSGTRLTVV.

The CDR3 DNA follows: TGTGCCAGCAGCTTAGGGACCTACTACGAGCAGTACGTC. Encoded protein: CASSLGTYYEQYV. V usage is TRBV7-2 and J usage is TRBJ2-7; D gene ambiguous. Germline values: CDR1 SGHTA, CDR2 FQGNSA. The CDR3 length is 13 residues. The germline V and J ends were trimmed by 1 base and 3 bases, with 7 bases remaining between them.

The chain uses TRBV27 and TRBJ1-1, with D hard to call. CDR3 size: 14 residues. Germline V gives CDR1 MNHEY, CDR2 SMNVEV (reference sequence). V lost 3 bases and J 0 bases, leaving 8 bases between the germline ends. CDR3 residues: CASSFRQMNTEAFF. For the CDR3, the DNA is TGTGCCAGCAGTTTCCGGCAAATGAACACTGAAGCTTTCTTT.

The V gene is TRBV4-1, the J gene TRBJ1-1; unclear D gene. There are 14 residues in the CDR3. Germline values: CDR1 MGHRA, CDR2 YSYEKL. The germline V and J ends were trimmed by 2 bases and 0 bases, with 7 bases remaining between them. CDR3 loop: CASSQNQLNTEAFF. In DNA form, the CDR3 reads TGCGCCAGCAGCCAAAACCAGTTGAACACTGAAGCTTTCTTT.

The chain uses TRBV7-9 and TRBJ1-4; D is perhaps TRBD1 (6 bases). The ends were cut back, 2 bases at V and 4 bases at J, with 11 bases in the middle. The CDR3 is 15 residues long. Germline assignment: CDR1 SEHNR and CDR2 FQNEAQ (reference sequence). The DNA for the CDR3 is TGTGCCAGCAGCTTAAGTGGGACAAATAATGAAAAACTGTTTTTT. Translated: CASSLSGTNNEKLFF.

This clone was counted a few times. The rearrangement links TRBV7-6 to TRBJ1-1; no clear D gene. V was clipped by 1 base and J by 6 bases, with 15 bases between them. Per germline, CDR1 SGHVS and CDR2 FNYEAQ. This CDR3 has 15 amino acids. The CDR3 DNA reads as TGTGCCAGCAGCTTAGTAATCCCCCCTGGCGCTGAAGCTTTCTTT. It specifies CASSLVIPPGAEAFF.

V usage is TRBV10-3 and J usage is TRBJ2-7; TRBD2 aligns across 8 bases. The J segment lost 7 bases and the V segment lost 0 bases, leaving 8 bases of the junction unmatched. Germline CDR1 is ENHRY and CDR2 is SYGVKD. The CDR3 runs to 15 residues. The CDR3 DNA reads as TGTGCCATCAGTGAGTCTGGTCTCCCGGGAGGGGAGCAGTACGTC. This gives the protein CAISESGLPGGEQYV.

This chain connects TRBV18 to TRBJ2-1; tentatively, D is TRBD1 (6 bases). V gave up 6 bases and J gave up 0 bases, with 9 bases separating them. The CDR3 length is 14 residues. In germline, CDR1 is KGHSH, CDR2 LQKENI. CDR3 DNA: TGTGCCAGCTCCTTGGACAGCTCCTACAATGAGCAGTTCTTC. Encoded protein: CASSLDSSYNEQFF. The whole variable domain, remainder taken from reference TRBV18 and TRBJ2-1, is NAGVMQNPRHLVRRRGQEARLRCSPMKGHSHVYWYRQLPEEGLKFMVYLQKENIIDESGMPKERFSAEFPKEGPSILRIQQVVRGDSAAYFCASSLDSSYNEQFFGPGTRLTVL.

The V and J genes are TRBV27 and TRBJ1-6, with 8 bases matching TRBD1. Germline values: CDR1 MNHEY, CDR2 SMNVEV (reference sequence). CDR3 size: 17 residues. V lost 5 bases to trimming and J lost 6 bases; unmatched junction nucleotides: 12. DNA for the CDR3: TGTGCCAGCAGTAATCCTCAGGGGGCGCGAATTAATTCACCCCTCCACTTT. As protein: CASSNPQGARINSPLHF.

The rearrangement uses TRBV18 and TRBJ2-3; D not resolved. Germline CDR1 reads KGHSH; CDR2 reads LQKENI. Between the trimmed V and J ends, which lost 2 bases and 2 bases, there was a span of 11 bases. The CDR3 length is 15 residues. CDR3 nucleotide sequence: TGTGCCAGCTCACCAAAGGGAACCTACACAGATACGCAGTATTTT. As protein: CASSPKGTYTDTQYF.

This clone was observed once. V gene TRBV3-1 (or the pseudogene TRBV3-2) combines with J gene TRBJ1-1; D might be TRBD1 (5 bases). The germline V gene encodes CDR1 LGHDT and CDR2 YNNKEL (reference sequence). There are 13 residues in the CDR3. Trimming removed 4 bases from V and 1 base from J, with 7 bases in between. CDR3 in DNA: TGTGCCAGCAGCCGTGGACAGAACACTGAAGCTTTCTTT. It translates to CASSRGQNTEAFF.

CDR3 sequence: CASSPLGTAPQETQYF. CDR3 in DNA: TGCGCCAGCAGCCCTCTCGGGACAGCGCCCCAAGAGACCCAGTACTTC. The chain carries TRBV5-1 and TRBJ2-5, with 7 positions matching TRBD1. The ends lost 4 bases at V and 1 base at J; junction bases unmatched: 10. The CDR3 consists of 16 residues. CDR1 and CDR2 from the germline V gene are SGHRS and YFSETQ. The full variable domain, its missing parts supplied by reference TRBV5-1 and TRBJ2-5, is KAGVTQTPRYLIKTRGQQVTLSCSPISGHRSVSWYQQTPGQGLQFLFEYFSETQRNKGNFPGRFSGRQFSNSRSEMNVSTLELGDSALYLCASSPLGTAPQETQYFGPGTRLLVL.

The chain joins TRBV7-9 to TRBJ1-1, with 9 nucleotides matching TRBD1. Germline assignment: CDR1 SEHNR and CDR2 FQNEAQ (reference sequence). V gave up 2 bases and J gave up 3 bases; unmatched junction bases: 7. The length of the CDR3 is 16 residues. The CDR3 loop reads CASSLPPRTGDTEAFF. As DNA, the CDR3 is TGTGCCAGCAGCTTACCTCCCCGGACAGGGGACACTGAAGCTTTCTTT.

This clone has only one observation. The CDR3 DNA is TGTGCCAGCAGGGACAGGGGAGGCTACACCTTC. Translating gives CASRDRGGYTF. The chain is built from TRBV2 and TRBJ1-2; 9 nucleotides match TRBD1. This CDR3 is built from 11 residues. V was pared by 6 bases and J by 8 bases, with 1 base of the junction left unmatched. Germline CDR1 is SNHLY and CDR2 is FYNNEI.

The gene calls are TRBV3-1 (or the pseudogene TRBV3-2) and TRBJ1-2; 7 nucleotides line up with TRBD1. CDR1 and CDR2 (germline): LGHDT, YNNKEL (reference sequence). V was clipped by 4 bases and J by 8 bases; unmatched bases: 7. There are 13 residues in the CDR3. CDR3 in amino acids: CASSPRDRTGYTF. CDR3 sequence (DNA): TGTGCCAGCAGCCCTCGGGACAGAACGGGCTACACCTTC.

V gene TRBV13 combines with J gene TRBJ1-6, with TRBD1 matching over 8 bases. This CDR3 is built from 15 residues. Germline lookup yields CDR1 PRHDT and CDR2 FYEKMQ (reference sequence). Trimming took 3 bases from V and 9 from J; bases not matched to a gene: 7. As DNA, the CDR3 is TGTGCCAGCAGCTTCGACAGGGGCTCCTTTTCACCCCTCCACTTT. Its protein is CASSFDRGSFSPLHF. Complete variable domain (other parts from reference TRBV13 and TRBJ1-6): AAGVIQSPRHLIKEKRETATLKCYPIPRHDTVYWYQQGPGQDPQFLISFYEKMQSDKGSIPDRFSAQQFSDYHSELNMSSLELGDSALYFCASSFDRGSFSPLHFGNGTRLTVT.

The chain has TRBV7-3 and TRBJ2-3; D not certain. The V gene's germline CDR1 is SGHTA and CDR2 FQGTGA. The V end lost 5 bases, the J end lost 5 bases, and 5 bases lay between the germline ends. This CDR3 spans 11 amino acids. CDR3 loop: CASSTGDTQYF. CDR3 nucleotide sequence: TGTGCCAGCAGCACCGGAGATACGCAGTATTTT.

This clone has a handful of counts. The rearrangement uses TRBV6-5 and TRBJ1-6; D is undetermined. Trimming removed 8 bases at V and 4 bases at J, with 6 bases between. Germline V gene data show CDR1 as MNHEY and CDR2 as SVGAGI. The CDR3 length is 12 residues. The CDR3, as DNA: TGTGCCAGCCAGGCTTATAATTCACCCCTCCACTTT. Amino acids: CASQAYNSPLHF.

This chain uses TRBV7-9 with TRBJ1-2; D is unclear. The CDR3 extends over 12 amino acids. Germline assignment: CDR1 SEHNR and CDR2 FQNEAQ (reference sequence). Trimming left V 5 bases short and J 14 bases short, with 18 bases between. The CDR3 is CASSQENLKSTF. The CDR3 DNA is TGTGCCAGCAGCCAAGAAAATCTCAAGTCGACCTTC.

The chain joins TRBV5-1 to TRBJ1-6, with D possibly TRBD1 on 5 matching bases. The ends were cut back, 5 bases at V and 5 bases at J, with 14 bases in the middle. This CDR3 is built from 15 residues. Germline V CDR1 and CDR2: SGHRS, YFSETQ. CDR3 nucleotide sequence: TGCGCCAGCAGGATGGGGCAGGGCCATAATTCACCCCTCCACTTT. Translating it yields CASRMGQGHNSPLHF.

The V call is TRBV15, the J call TRBJ1-3; D perhaps matches TRBD1 (6 bases). This CDR3 region has 15 residues. Trimming took off 1 base at V and 4 bases at J, with 11 bases between the two ends. CDR1 and CDR2 (germline): LNHNV, YYDKDF (reference sequence). The CDR3 DNA reads as TGTGCCACCAGCAGAGTGCGGGGGCTAGGAAACACCATATATTTT. Protein: CATSRVRGLGNTIYF. Full variable domain (missing parts from reference TRBV15 and TRBJ1-3): DAMVIQNPRYQVTQFGKPVTLSCSQTLNHNVMYWYQQKSSQAPKLLFHYYDKDFNNEADTPDNFQSRRPNTSFCFLDIRSPGLGDTAMYLCATSRVRGLGNTIYFGEGSWLTVV.

This chain links TRBV2 with TRBJ2-2; TRBD2 matches at 8 bases. The CDR3 sequence is 13 residues long. Germline V gene lookup returns CDR1 SNHLY and CDR2 FYNNEI. V trimming: 6 bases; J trimming: 7 bases; junction bases outside the gene matches: 4. The CDR3 reads CASSGLARGELFF. DNA for the CDR3: TGTGCCAGCAGCGGACTAGCACGCGGGGAGCTGTTTTTT.